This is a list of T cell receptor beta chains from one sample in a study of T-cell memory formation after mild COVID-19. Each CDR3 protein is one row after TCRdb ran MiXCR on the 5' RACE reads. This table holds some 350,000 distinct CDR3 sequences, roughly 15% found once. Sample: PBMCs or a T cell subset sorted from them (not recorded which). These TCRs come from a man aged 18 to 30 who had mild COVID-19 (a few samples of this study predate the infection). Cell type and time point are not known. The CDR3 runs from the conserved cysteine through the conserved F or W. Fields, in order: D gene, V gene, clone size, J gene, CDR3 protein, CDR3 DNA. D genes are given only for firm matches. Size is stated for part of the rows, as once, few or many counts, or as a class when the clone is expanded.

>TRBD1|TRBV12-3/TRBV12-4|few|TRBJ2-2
CASDRGLSGELFF
TGTGCCAGCGACAGGGGGCTGAGCGGGGAGCTGTTTTTT
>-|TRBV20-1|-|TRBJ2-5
CSATRIRKTQYF
TGCAGTGCTACAAGAATTCGGAAGACCCAGTACTTC
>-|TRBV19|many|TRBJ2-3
CASGATDTQYF
TGTGCCAGTGGGGCGACAGATACGCAGTATTTT
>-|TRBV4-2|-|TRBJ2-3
CASSPGGGRGTDTQYF
TGTGCCAGCAGCCCGGGGGGCGGGAGAGGCACAGATACGCAGTATTTT
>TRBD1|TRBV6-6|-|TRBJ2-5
CASSSDRGRLETQYF
TGTGCCAGCAGTTCAGATAGGGGGCGTTTGGAGACCCAGTACTTC
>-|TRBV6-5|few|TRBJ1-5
CASSYSAGLQPQHF
TGTGCCAGCAGTTACTCGGCGGGTCTTCAGCCCCAGCATTTT
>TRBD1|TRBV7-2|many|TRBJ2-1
CASSLDQGANEQFF
TGTGCCAGCAGCTTGGACCAGGGGGCCAATGAGCAGTTCTTC
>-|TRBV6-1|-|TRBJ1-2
CASIRRDKTYGYTF
TGTGCCAGCATCCGCCGCGACAAGACCTATGGCTACACCTTC
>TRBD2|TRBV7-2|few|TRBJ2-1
CASSGGGRMNEQFF
TGTGCCAGCAGCGGGGGAGGGCGGATGAATGAGCAGTTCTTC
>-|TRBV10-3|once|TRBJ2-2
CAIMAGPGRTGELFF
TGTGCCATCATGGCGGGGCCGGGGCGCACCGGGGAGCTGTTTTTT
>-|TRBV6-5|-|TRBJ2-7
CASSSDRLEQYF
TGTGCCAGCAGTTCGGACCGGCTCGAGCAGTACTTC
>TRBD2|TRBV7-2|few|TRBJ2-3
CASSLVFGGGVNTQYF
TGTGCCAGCAGCTTAGTATTTGGCGGGGGGGTGAATACGCAGTATTTT
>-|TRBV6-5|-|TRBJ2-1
CASRTGTQPYNEQFF
TGTGCCAGCAGGACCGGGACCCAACCCTACAATGAGCAGTTCTTC
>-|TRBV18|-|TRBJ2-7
CASSNLGTGREQYF
TGTGCCAGCTCAAACCTGGGTACAGGGAGGGAGCAGTACTTC
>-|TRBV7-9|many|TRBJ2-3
CASSLVFITDTQYF
TGTGCCAGCAGCTTAGTTTTTATCACAGATACGCAGTATTTT
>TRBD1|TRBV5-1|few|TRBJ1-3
CASSVNRQGEDGNTIYF
TGCGCCAGCAGCGTTAACCGACAGGGCGAGGATGGAAACACCATATATTTT
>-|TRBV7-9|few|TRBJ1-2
CASSLGALGYTF
TGTGCCAGCAGCCTGGGAGCTTTAGGCTACACCTTC
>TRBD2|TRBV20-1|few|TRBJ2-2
CSAPKGLAGGSRVTGELFF
TGCAGTGCTCCAAAGGGACTAGCGGGGGGATCGCGAGTCACCGGGGAGCTGTTTTTT
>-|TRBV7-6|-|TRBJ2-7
CASSLNPDGLYEQYF
TGTGCCAGCTCCCTAAACCCCGACGGGCTCTACGAGCAGTACTTC
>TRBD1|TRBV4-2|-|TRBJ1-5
CASSRSGAGGTGPQHF
TGTGCCAGCAGCCGAAGTGGGGCCGGAGGGACAGGGCCCCAGCATTTT
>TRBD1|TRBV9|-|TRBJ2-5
CASSARPRTGEETQYF
TGTGCCAGCAGCGCCAGGCCCCGAACAGGGGAAGAGACCCAGTACTTC
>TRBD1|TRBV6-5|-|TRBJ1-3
CASSYSPGRGRGGATIYF
TGTGCCAGCAGTTACTCCCCGGGCAGGGGGCGAGGGGGTGCAACCATATATTTT
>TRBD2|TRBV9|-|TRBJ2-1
CASSAGGGLDEQFF
TGTGCCAGCAGCGCCGGGGGGGGGCTGGATGAGCAGTTCTTC
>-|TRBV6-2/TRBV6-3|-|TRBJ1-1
CASRIVMNTEAFF
TGTGCCAGCAGAATTGTGATGAACACTGAAGCTTTCTTT
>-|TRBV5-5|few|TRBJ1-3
CASSPGASGNTIYF
TGTGCCAGCAGCCCAGGGGCCTCTGGAAACACCATATATTTT
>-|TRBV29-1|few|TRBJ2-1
CSVTAGYPYNEQFF
TGCAGCGTCACGGCAGGGTATCCCTACAATGAGCAGTTCTTC
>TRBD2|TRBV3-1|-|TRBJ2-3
CASSPRGVSDTQYF
TGTGCCAGCAGCCCCCGGGGGGTATCAGATACGCAGTATTTT
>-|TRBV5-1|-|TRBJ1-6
CASRAGYNSPLHF
TGCGCCAGCAGGGCAGGGTACAATTCACCCCTCCACTTT
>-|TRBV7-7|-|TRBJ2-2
CASSLDRHAGELFF
TGTGCTAGCAGCTTAGACCGACATGCCGGGGAGCTGTTTTTT
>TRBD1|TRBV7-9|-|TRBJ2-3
CASSFRFVQGLQDTQYF
TGTGCCAGCAGCTTCCGTTTCGTACAGGGGCTCCAAGATACGCAGTATTTT
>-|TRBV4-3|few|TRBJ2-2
CASSPYDTTRAGELFF
TGCGCCAGCAGCCCTTACGATACTACTCGGGCCGGGGAGCTGTTTTTT